A single sample is the source of the 4 T cell receptor beta chains below, sequenced in a study of monozygotic twins with inflammatory bowel disease. TCRdb reprocessed the 5' RACE reads, with one entry per CDR3 protein and no DNA. The sample data list some 170,000 distinct CDR3 sequences. Sequenced input: blood. The receptors here all came from a human donor with ulcerative colitis or Crohn's disease, or a healthy co-twin of an affected twin (not recorded which).

The rearrangement links TRBV6-1 to TRBJ2-6; TCRdb returns TRBD1, unconfirmable since there is no DNA. This CDR3 is built from 14 residues. Germline V gene lookup returns CDR1 MNHNS and CDR2 SASEGT. The CDR3 is CASTGSTGANVLTF.

The CDR3 protein is CSAEDRQGASSYEQYF. The chain employs TRBV20-1 and TRBJ2-7; TCRdb indicates TRBD1, and absent DNA this call remains unverified. The CDR3 spans 16 residues. Germline V CDR1 and CDR2: DFQATT, SNEGSKA (reference sequence).

The chain combines TRBV7-8 with TRBJ2-3; checking the TCRdb D call of TRBD1 is not possible without DNA. Looked up from germline, CDR1 is SGHVS and CDR2 is FQNEAQ. The CDR3 is 14 residues long. Here the CDR3 reads CASSPLGGRGTQYF.

The chain joins TRBV5-5 to TRBJ2-3; the TRBD1 assignment by TCRdb is unverifiable without DNA. This CDR3 has 14 amino acids. Germline values: CDR1 SGHKS, CDR2 YYEKEE (reference sequence). The CDR3 sequence: CASSDSRGTDTQYF.